Below, 23 T cell receptor beta chains from the same sample are listed, as sequenced in a study of T cells expressing NK-cell markers. TCRdb reprocessed the 5' RACE reads and stores each CDR3 protein as one record, lacking DNA. The table gives a few hundred thousand distinct CDR3 sequences; the top ten clones make up 5.2% of it. Sequencing input: blood T cells: a sorted CD56 or NKG2C T cell subset, CD4+ or CD8+ T cells, or bulk PBMC T cells (not recorded which). The receptors were gathered from a man between 18 and 69 years old in good health.

The chain carries TRBV7-2 and TRBJ1-4. The CDR3 is 14 amino acids. Germline CDR1 SGHTA, CDR2 FQGNSA. The CDR3 spells CASSLAGPNEKLFF.

The rearrangement joins TRBV9 to TRBJ2-7; TCRdb gives TRBD1 as the D gene, but with no DNA this cannot be confirmed. The CDR3 totals 15 residues. Germline assignment: CDR1 SGDLS and CDR2 YYNGEE. The CDR3 loop reads CASSIPQGAPREQYF.

This chain links TRBV28 with TRBJ1-5; the D call from TCRdb, TRBD1, cannot be confirmed without DNA. Germline V lookup: CDR1 MDHEN, CDR2 SYDVKM. The CDR3 extends over 19 amino acids. CDR3 region: CASSFTKGQGNSGYQPQHF. The full variable domain, its missing parts supplied by reference TRBV28 and TRBJ1-5, is DVKVTQSSRYLVKRTGEKVFLECVQDMDHENMFWYRQDPGLGLRLIYFSYDVKMKEKGDIPEGYSVSREKKERFSLILESASTNQTSMYLCASSFTKGQGNSGYQPQHFGDGTRLSIL.

The rearrangement joins TRBV9 to TRBJ1-5; absent DNA, TCRdb's TRBD1 call cannot be checked. The CDR3 is made up of 15 amino acids. Germline CDR1 and CDR2: SGDLS and YYNGEE. CDR3 residues: CASSSGQGGNQPQHF.

The J gene is TRBJ2-7, the V gene TRBV20-1; TCRdb reports TRBD1, a call that lacks DNA to check it against. CDR1 is DFQATT, CDR2 SNEGSKA, per germline (reference sequence). CDR3 length equals 14 residues. The CDR3 loop is CSASGAGGLYEQYF.

The CDR3 sequence is CASTGYQGRSTQYF. The chain uses TRBV11-2 and TRBJ2-3; TCRdb reports TRBD1, a call that lacks DNA to check it against. The CDR3 totals 14 residues. Germline loops: CDR1 SGHAT, CDR2 FQNNGV.

The CDR3 here is CAISESGISRGTDTQYF. The chain recombines TRBV10-3 with TRBJ2-3; TCRdb outputs TRBD1, but without DNA this stays unchecked. Germline CDR1 ENHRY, CDR2 SYGVKD. The CDR3 has 17 residues.

Its frequency marks this clonotype as medium-sized. CDR3 loop: CASRINSDSQETQYF. The chain joins TRBV12-3 or TRBV12-4 to TRBJ2-5. The length of the CDR3 is 15 residues.

V gene TRBV20-1 combines with J gene TRBJ2-1; TCRdb designates TRBD2, a call that cannot be tested without DNA. Germline V gene lookup returns CDR1 DFQATT and CDR2 SNEGSKA (reference sequence). This CDR3 spans 19 amino acids. CDR3 sequence reads: CSAPPAGSGGFLSYNEQFF.

J is TRBJ2-2 and V is TRBV7-8; TCRdb reports TRBD2, a call that lacks DNA to check it against. The length of the CDR3 is 16 residues. Germline CDR1 and CDR2: SGHVS and FQNEAQ. The chain's CDR3 is CASSFSPSGGSGELFF.

The chain recombines TRBV7-8 with TRBJ2-6. Germline V gene data show CDR1 as SGHVS and CDR2 as FQNEAQ. The CDR3 consists of 18 residues. The CDR3 region is CASSLSTGKLTGANVLTF.

The chain uses TRBV3-1 and TRBJ1-2. Looked up from germline, CDR1 is LGHDT and CDR2 is YNNKEL (reference sequence). The CDR3 runs 15 residues. The CDR3 reads CASSQGNTHGGGYTF.

This chain links TRBV20-1 with TRBJ2-7; TCRdb indicates TRBD1, and absent DNA this call remains unverified. Germline V gene lookup returns CDR1 DFQATT and CDR2 SNEGSKA (reference sequence). This CDR3 has 11 residues. CDR3 in amino acids: CSGGVLLEQYF.

V is TRBV5-5 and J is TRBJ2-5. The CDR3 totals 13 residues. Germline loops: CDR1 SGHKS, CDR2 YYEKEE (reference sequence). The CDR3 protein is CASRIAFQETQYF.

The J gene is TRBJ1-6, the V gene TRBV19; there is no DNA to check the TCRdb D call of TRBD1. This CDR3 has 14 amino acids. Per the germline V gene, CDR1 is LNHDA and CDR2 is SQIVND (reference sequence). CDR3 sequence: CASSSTGTHGTLHF.

This sequence joins TRBV2 and TRBJ2-1. Germline lookup yields CDR1 SNHLY and CDR2 FYNNEI. The CDR3 contains 14 residues. The CDR3 loop is CASSESGVVTEQFF.

The chain has TRBV11-1 and TRBJ2-2; TCRdb's D call, TRBD1, is unchecked because there is no DNA. CDR3 size: 21 residues. Germline loops: CDR1 SGHAT, CDR2 FQDESV (reference sequence). The CDR3 is CASSSKQGKYIDLLSTGELFF.

This chain links TRBV30 with TRBJ2-7. Looked up from germline, CDR1 is GTSNPN and CDR2 is SVGIG (reference sequence). The CDR3 runs 13 residues. The CDR3 reads CAWSGTAMFPQYF.

V gene TRBV7-3 combines with J gene TRBJ2-1. This CDR3 has 13 amino acids. Germline V gives CDR1 SGHTA, CDR2 FQGTGA. The CDR3 here is CASSLTILDEQFF. Filled out from reference TRBV7-3 and TRBJ2-1, the complete variable domain reads GAGVSQTPSNKVTEKGKYVELRCDPISGHTALYWYRQSLGQGPEFLIYFQGTGAADDSGLPNDRFFAVRPEGSVSTLKIQRTERGDSAVYLCASSLTILDEQFFGPGTRLTVL.

The J gene is TRBJ1-2, the V gene TRBV6-5; TCRdb proposes TRBD1, but this gene call is untestable without DNA. The CDR3 contains 15 residues. Germline CDR1 is MNHEY and CDR2 is SVGAGI. This CDR3 is CASSYSRTLNYGYTF.

V gene TRBV7-9 combines with J gene TRBJ1-4; TCRdb's D call of TRBD1 is untestable without DNA. There are 15 residues in the CDR3. Germline CDR1 and CDR2: SEHNR and FQNEAQ (reference sequence). The chain's CDR3 is CASSRDSATNEKLFF.

The V gene is TRBV10-3, the J gene TRBJ2-3; TCRdb outputs TRBD1, but without DNA this stays unchecked. In germline, CDR1 is ENHRY, CDR2 SYGVKD. The CDR3 has 15 amino acids. This CDR3 reads CAISRQGVLTDTQYF.

The V gene is TRBV19, the J gene TRBJ2-1; TCRdb calls TRBD1, which cannot be checked without DNA. In germline, CDR1 is LNHDA, CDR2 SQIVND (reference sequence). This CDR3 has 18 residues. CDR3 sequence reads: CASTELGLGTGTGNEQFF.